Described below is a single T cell receptor beta chain sequence and its context. The antigen remains undetermined. These data belong to a study of T cells in Graves' hyperthyroidism and ophthalmopathy. Notes on the study in general: By a 13 V-J model, ophthalmopathy was set apart from stable hyperthyroidism.

This CDR3 is 11 amino acids long. Germline V gene lookup returns CDR1 SGHTS and CDR2 YDEGEE. Trimming removed 7 bases from V and 7 bases from J, with 11 bases in between. Amplified TCR beta CDR3 regions came from RNA transcripts. Carried out on the TCR CDR3, a first-round RT-PCR used the HTBI primer set. Each CDR3 protein is one row after TCRdb ran MiXCR on the multiplex PCR reads. The sample records some 600,000 distinct CDR3 sequences, around 13% being singletons. Material for sequencing was blood. The receptor's source is a woman aged 25 to 39 with Graves' hyperthyroidism that later progressed to Graves' ophthalmopathy. The genes are TRBV5-8 and TRBJ1-2; D call uncertain. CDR3 nucleotide sequence: TGTGCCAGCGGAGCGTTTGCTGGCTACACCTTC. Its translation is CASGAFAGYTF. Variable domain in full (rest from reference TRBV5-8 and TRBJ1-2): EAGVTQSPTHLIKTRGQQATLRCSPISGHTSVYWYQQALGLGLQFLLWYDEGEERNRGNFPPRFSGRQFPNYSSELNVNALELEDSALYLCASGAFAGYTFGSGTRLTVV.